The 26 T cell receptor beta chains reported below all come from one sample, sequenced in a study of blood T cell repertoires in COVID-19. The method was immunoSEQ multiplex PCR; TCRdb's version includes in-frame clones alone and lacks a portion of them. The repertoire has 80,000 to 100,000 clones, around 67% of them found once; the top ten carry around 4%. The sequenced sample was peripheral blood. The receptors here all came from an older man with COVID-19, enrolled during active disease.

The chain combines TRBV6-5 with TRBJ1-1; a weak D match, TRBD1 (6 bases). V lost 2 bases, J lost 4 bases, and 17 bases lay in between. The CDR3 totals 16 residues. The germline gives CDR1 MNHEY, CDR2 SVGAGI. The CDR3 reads CASSYATGTFSTEAFF. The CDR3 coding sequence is TGTGCCAGCAGTTACGCAACAGGGACCTTTAGCACTGAAGCTTTCTTT.

In DNA form, the CDR3 reads TGCGCCAGCAGCTTAACTTTTGAGCAGTTCTTC. The encoded protein is CASSLTFEQFF. This rearrangement joins TRBV5-1 to TRBJ2-1; D is uncertain. The germline V and J ends were trimmed by 2 bases and 9 bases, with 6 bases remaining between them. The CDR3 loop spans 11 amino acids. Germline loops: CDR1 SGHRS, CDR2 YFSETQ.

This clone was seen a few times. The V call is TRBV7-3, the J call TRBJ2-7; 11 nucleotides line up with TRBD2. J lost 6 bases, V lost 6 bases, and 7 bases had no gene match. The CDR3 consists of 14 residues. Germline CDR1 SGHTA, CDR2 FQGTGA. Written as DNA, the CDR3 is TGTGCCAGCAGGGTTAGCGGGAGGGCCGGCGAGCAGTACTTC. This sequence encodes CASRVSGRAGEQYF.

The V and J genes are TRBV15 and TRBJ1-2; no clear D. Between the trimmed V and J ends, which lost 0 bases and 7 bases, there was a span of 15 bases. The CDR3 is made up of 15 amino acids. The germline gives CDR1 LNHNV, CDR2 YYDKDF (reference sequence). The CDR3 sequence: CATSRDRLVAGGYTF. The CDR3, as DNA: TGTGCCACCAGCAGAGATCGCCTAGTCGCGGGTGGCTACACCTTC.

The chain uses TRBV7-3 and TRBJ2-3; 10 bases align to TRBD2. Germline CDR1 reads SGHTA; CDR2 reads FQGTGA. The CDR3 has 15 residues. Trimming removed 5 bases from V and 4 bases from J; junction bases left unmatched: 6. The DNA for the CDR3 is TGTGCCAGCAGCCCAATAGCGGGAGGCCCAGATACGCAGTATTTT. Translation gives CASSPIAGGPDTQYF.

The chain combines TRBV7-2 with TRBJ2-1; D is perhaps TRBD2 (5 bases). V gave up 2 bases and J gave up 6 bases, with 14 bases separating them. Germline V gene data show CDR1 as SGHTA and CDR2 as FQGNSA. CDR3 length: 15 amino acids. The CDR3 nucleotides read TGTGCCAGCAGCTTATTGAGGGAGTTCTCCAATGAGCAGTTCTTC. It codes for CASSLLREFSNEQFF.

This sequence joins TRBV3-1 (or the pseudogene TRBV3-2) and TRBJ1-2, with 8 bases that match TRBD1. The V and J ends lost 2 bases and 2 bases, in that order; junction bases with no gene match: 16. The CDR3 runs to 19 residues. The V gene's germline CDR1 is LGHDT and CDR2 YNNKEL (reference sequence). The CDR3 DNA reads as TGTGCCAGCAGCCAAAAACCCGGACAGGGAATTAGGATGAACTATGGCTACACCTTC. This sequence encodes CASSQKPGQGIRMNYGYTF.

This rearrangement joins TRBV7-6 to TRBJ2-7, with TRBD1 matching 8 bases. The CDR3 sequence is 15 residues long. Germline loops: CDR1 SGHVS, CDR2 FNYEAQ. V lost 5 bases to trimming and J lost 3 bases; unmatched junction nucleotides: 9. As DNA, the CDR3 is TGTGCCAGCAGCCTCAGGGGGGACAGGAGCTACGAGCAGTACTTC. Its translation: CASSLRGDRSYEQYF.

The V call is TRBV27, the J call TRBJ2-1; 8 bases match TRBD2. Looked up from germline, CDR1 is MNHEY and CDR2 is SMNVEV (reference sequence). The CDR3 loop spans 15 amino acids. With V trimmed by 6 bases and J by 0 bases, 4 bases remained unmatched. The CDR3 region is CASSDGTSSYNEQFF. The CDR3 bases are TGTGCCAGCAGCGATGGGACTAGCTCCTACAATGAGCAGTTCTTC.

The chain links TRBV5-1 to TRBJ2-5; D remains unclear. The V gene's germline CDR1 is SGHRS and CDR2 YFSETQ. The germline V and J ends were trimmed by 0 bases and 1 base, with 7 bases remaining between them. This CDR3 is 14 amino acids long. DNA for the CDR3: TGCGCCAGCAGCTTGGCTATTCTCCAAGAGACCCAGTACTTC. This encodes CASSLAILQETQYF.

CDR3 nucleotides: TGTGCCAGCAGCTTAGTGAGGAATCGGGACAGGGGTGACTATGGCTACACCTTC. Amino acids: CASSLVRNRDRGDYGYTF. The chain recombines TRBV7-9 with TRBJ1-2; 10 nucleotides agree with TRBD1. CDR1 is SEHNR and CDR2 is FQNEAQ in the germline V gene (reference sequence). This CDR3 contains 18 residues. With V trimmed by 1 base and J by 3 bases, 11 bases remained unmatched.

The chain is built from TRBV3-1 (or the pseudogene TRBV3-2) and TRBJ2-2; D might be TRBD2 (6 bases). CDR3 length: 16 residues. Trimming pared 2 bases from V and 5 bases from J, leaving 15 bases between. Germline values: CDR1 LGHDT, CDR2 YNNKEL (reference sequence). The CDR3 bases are TGTGCCAGCAGCCAAACCCCCGGGAGTTTAACCGGGGAGCTGTTTTTT. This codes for CASSQTPGSLTGELFF.

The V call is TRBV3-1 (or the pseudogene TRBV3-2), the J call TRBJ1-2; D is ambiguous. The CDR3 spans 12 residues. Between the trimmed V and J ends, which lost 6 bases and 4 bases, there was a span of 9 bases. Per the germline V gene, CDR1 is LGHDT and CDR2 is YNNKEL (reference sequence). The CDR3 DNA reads TGTGCCAGCAGGTCAGTTCCCTATGGCTACACCTTC. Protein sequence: CASRSVPYGYTF.

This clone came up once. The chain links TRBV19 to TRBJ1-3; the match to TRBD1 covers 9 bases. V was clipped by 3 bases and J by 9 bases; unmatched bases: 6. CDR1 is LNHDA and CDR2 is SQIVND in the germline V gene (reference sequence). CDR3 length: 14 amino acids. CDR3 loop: CASSIRTGDPTIYF. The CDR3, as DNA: TGTGCCAGTAGTATTCGGACAGGGGACCCCACCATATATTTT.

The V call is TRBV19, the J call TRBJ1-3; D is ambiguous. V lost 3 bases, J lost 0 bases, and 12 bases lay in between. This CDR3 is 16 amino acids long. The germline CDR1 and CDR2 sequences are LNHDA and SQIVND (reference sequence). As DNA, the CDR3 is TGTGCCAGTAGTATGGAGGGCTACTCCTCTGGAAACACCATATATTTT. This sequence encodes CASSMEGYSSGNTIYF.

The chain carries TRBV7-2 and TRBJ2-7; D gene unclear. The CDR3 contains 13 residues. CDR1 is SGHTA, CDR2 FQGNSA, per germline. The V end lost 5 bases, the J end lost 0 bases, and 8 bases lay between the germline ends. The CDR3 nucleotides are TGTGCCAGCAGCGGAGTGAGCTCCTACGAGCAGTACTTC. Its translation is CASSGVSSYEQYF.

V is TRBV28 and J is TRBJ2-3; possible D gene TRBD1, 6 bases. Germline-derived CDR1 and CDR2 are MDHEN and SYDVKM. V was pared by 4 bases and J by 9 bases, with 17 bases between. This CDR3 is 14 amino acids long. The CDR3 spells CASSSQGSPGTQYF. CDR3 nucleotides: TGTGCCAGCAGTTCCCAGGGGTCCCCAGGGACGCAGTATTTT.

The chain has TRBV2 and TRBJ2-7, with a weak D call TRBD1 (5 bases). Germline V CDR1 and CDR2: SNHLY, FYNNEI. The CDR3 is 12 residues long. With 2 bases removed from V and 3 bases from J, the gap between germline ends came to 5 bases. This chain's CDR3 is CASSEQGYEQYF. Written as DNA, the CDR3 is TGTGCCAGCAGTGAACAGGGCTACGAGCAGTACTTC. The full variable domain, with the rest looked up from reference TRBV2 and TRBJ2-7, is EPEVTQTPSHQVTQMGQEVILRCVPISNHLYFYWYRQILGQKVEFLVSFYNNEISEKSEIFDDQFSVERPDGSNFTLKIRSTKLEDSAMYFCASSEQGYEQYFGPGTRLTVT.

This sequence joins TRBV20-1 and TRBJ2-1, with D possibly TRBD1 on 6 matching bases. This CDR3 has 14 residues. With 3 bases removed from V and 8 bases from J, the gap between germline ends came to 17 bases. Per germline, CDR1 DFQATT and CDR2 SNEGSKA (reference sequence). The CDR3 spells CSASWAGAPDEQFF. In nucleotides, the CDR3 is TGCAGTGCTAGTTGGGCAGGGGCGCCAGATGAGCAGTTCTTC.

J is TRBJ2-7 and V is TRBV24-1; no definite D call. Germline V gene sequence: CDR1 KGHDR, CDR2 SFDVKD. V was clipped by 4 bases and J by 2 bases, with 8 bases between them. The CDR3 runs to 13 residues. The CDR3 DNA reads TGTGCCACCAGTGACCCAGTGACCTACGAGCAGTACTTC. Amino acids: CATSDPVTYEQYF.

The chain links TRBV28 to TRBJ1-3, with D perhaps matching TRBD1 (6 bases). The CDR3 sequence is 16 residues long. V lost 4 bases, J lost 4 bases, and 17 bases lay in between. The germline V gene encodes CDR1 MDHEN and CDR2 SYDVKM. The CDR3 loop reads CASSWTTPRGGNTIYF. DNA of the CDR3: TGTGCCAGCAGTTGGACGACCCCCAGGGGAGGAAACACCATATATTTT.

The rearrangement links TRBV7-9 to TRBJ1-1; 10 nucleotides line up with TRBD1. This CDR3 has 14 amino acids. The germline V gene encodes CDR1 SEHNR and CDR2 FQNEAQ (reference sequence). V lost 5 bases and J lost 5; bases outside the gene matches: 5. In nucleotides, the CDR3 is TGTGCCAGCAGCGCCCGGGACAGGGGAACTGAAGCTTTCTTT. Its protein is CASSARDRGTEAFF.

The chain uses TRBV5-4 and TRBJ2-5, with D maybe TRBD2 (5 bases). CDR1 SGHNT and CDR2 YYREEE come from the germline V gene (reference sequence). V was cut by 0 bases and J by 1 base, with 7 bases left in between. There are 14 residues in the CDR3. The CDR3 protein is CASSLAGVQETQYF. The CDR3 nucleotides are TGTGCCAGCAGCTTGGCCGGGGTCCAAGAGACCCAGTACTTC.

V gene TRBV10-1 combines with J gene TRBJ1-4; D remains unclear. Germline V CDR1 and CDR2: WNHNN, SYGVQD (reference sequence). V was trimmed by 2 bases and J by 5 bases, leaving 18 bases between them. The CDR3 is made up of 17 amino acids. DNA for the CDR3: TGCGCCAGCAGTGAGGCCGGCTCTGGGCTTCACAATGAAAAACTGTTTTTT. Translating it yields CASSEAGSGLHNEKLFF.

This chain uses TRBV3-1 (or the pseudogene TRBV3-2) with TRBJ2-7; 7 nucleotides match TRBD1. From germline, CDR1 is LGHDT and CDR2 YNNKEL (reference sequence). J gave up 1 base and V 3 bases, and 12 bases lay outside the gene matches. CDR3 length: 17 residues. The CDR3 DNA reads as TGTGCCAGCAGCCACCAGGGAAGGGGGCTGCGTTCCTACGAGCAGTACTTC. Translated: CASSHQGRGLRSYEQYF.

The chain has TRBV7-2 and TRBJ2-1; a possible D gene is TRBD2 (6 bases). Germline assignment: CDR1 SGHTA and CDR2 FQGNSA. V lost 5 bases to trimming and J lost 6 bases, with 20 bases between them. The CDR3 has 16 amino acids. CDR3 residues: CASSPSAGGGFNEQFF. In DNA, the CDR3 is TGTGCCAGCAGCCCTTCAGCGGGCGGCGGCTTCAATGAGCAGTTCTTC.